This entry features one TCR beta chain sequence. Using immunoSEQ multiplex PCR, the repertoire was profiled, and TCRdb retains in-frame clones only, with some absent. Of some 220,000 clones in the sample, 80% were seen once. Per the germline V gene, CDR1 is MGHRA and CDR2 is YSYEKL. The ends were cut back, 0 bases at V and 1 base at J, with 10 bases in the middle. The CDR3 is 16 amino acids. These data are taken from a study of blood T cell repertoires in COVID-19. This TCR came from a woman in her seventies with acute or convalescent COVID-19. The sequencing sample was made of peripheral blood. V gene TRBV4-1 combines with J gene TRBJ1-5; possible D gene TRBD1, 6 bases. CDR3 region: CASSQDSDRSNQPQHF. In nucleotides, the CDR3 is TGCGCCAGCAGCCAAGATTCGGACAGAAGCAATCAGCCCCAGCATTTT.